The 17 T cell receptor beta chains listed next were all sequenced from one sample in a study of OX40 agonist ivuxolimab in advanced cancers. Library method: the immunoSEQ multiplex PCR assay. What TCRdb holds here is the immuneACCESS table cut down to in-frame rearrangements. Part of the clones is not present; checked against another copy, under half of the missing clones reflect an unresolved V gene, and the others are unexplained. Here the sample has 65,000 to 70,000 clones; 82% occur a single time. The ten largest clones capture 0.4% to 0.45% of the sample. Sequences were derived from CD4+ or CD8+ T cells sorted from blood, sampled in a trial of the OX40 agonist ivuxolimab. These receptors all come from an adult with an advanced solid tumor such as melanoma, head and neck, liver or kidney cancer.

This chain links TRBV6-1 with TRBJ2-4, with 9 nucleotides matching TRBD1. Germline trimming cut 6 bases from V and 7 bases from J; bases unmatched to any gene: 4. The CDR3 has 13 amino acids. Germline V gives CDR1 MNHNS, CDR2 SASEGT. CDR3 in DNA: TGTGCCAGCAGGGACAGGGGAGGGAACATTCAGTACTTC. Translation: CASRDRGGNIQYF.

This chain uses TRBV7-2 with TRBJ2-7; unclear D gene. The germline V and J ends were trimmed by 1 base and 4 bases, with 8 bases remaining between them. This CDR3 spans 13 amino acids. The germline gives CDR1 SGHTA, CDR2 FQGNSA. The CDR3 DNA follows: TGTGCCAGCAGCTTAGGAGTGGGTTACGAGCAGTACTTC. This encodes CASSLGVGYEQYF. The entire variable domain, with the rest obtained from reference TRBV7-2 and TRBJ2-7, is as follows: GAGVSQSPSNKVTEKGKDVELRCDPISGHTALYWYRQSLGQGLEFLIYFQGNSAPDKSGLPSDRFSAERTGGSVSTLTIQRTQQEDSAVYLCASSLGVGYEQYFGPGTRLTVT.

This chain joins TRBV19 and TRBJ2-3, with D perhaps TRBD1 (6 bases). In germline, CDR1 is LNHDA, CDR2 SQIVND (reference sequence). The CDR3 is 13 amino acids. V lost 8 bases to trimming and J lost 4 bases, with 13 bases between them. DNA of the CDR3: TGTGCCAGTGGGGACACCCAAGCAGATACGCAGTATTTT. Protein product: CASGDTQADTQYF. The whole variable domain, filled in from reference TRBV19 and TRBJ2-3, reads DGGITQSPKYLFRKEGQNVTLSCEQNLNHDAMYWYRQDPGQGLRLIYYSQIVNDFQKGDIAEGYSVSREKKESFPLTVTSAQKNPTAFYLCASGDTQADTQYFGPGTRLTVL.

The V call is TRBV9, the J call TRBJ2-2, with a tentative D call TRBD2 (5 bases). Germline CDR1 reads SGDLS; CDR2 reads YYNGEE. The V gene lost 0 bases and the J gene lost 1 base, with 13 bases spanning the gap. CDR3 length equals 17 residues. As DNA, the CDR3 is TGTGCCAGCAGCGTAGCTACGGGAACACTGAACACCGGGGAGCTGTTTTTT. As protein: CASSVATGTLNTGELFF.

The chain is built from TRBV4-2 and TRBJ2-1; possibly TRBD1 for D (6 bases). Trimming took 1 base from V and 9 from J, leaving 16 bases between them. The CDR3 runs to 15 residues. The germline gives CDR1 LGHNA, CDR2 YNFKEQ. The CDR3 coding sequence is TGTGCCAGCAGCCAAGGGACAGCCGCCTTGGGTGAGCAGTTCTTC. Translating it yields CASSQGTAALGEQFF.

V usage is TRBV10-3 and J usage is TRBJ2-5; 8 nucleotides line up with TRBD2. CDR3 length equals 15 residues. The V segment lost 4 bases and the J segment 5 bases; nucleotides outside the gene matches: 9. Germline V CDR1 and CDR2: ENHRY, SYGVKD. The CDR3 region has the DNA TGTGCCATCAGTGTAAAAGCGGGAGCTGTGGAGACCCAGTACTTC. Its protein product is CAISVKAGAVETQYF.

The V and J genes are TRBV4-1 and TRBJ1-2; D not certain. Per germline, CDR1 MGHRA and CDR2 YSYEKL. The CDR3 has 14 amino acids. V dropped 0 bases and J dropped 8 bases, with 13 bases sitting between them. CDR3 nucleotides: TGCGCCAGCAGCCAAGAAGCGGTTAAGCTAGGCTACACCTTC. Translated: CASSQEAVKLGYTF.

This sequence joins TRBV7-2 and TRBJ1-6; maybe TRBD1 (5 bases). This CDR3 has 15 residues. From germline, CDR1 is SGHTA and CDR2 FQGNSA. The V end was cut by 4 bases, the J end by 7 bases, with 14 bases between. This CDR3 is CASSSRTTENSPLHF. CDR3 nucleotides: TGTGCCAGCAGCTCTCGGACAACGGAGAATTCACCCCTCCACTTT.

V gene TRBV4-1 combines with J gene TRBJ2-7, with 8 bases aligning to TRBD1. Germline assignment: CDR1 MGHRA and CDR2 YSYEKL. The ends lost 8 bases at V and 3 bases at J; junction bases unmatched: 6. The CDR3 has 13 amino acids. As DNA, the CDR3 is TGCGCCAGCGGTCTCGACAGGGGCTACGAGCAGTACTTC. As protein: CASGLDRGYEQYF.

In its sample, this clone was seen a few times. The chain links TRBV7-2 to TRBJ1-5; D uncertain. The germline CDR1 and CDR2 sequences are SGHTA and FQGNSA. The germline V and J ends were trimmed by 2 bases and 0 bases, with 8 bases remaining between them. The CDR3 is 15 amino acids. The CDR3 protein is CASSLRAHSNQPQHF. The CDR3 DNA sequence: TGTGCCAGCAGCTTAAGGGCGCATAGCAATCAGCCCCAGCATTTT. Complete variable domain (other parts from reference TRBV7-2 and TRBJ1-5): GAGVSQSPSNKVTEKGKDVELRCDPISGHTALYWYRQSLGQGLEFLIYFQGNSAPDKSGLPSDRFSAERTGGSVSTLTIQRTQQEDSAVYLCASSLRAHSNQPQHFGDGTRLSIL.

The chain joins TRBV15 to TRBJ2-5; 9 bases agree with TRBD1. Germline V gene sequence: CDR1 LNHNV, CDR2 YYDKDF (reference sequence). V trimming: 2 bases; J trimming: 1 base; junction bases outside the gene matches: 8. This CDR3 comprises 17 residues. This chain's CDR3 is CATSRLRTGGGQETQYF. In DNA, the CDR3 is TGTGCCACCAGCAGACTCCGTACAGGGGGCGGCCAAGAGACCCAGTACTTC.

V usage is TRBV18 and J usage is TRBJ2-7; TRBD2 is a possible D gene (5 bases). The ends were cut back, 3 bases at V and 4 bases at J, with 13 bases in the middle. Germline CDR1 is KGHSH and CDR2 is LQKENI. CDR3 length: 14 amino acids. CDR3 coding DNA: TGTGCCAGCTCACCGGGTTCTGGAGGTTACGAGCAGTACTTC. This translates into CASSPGSGGYEQYF.

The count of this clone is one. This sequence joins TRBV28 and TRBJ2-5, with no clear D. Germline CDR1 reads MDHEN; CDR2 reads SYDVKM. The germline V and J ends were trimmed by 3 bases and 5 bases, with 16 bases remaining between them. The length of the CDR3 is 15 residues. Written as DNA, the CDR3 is TGTGCCAGCAGTTTCCCTACCCCAATGGGGGAGACCCAGTACTTC. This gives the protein CASSFPTPMGETQYF.

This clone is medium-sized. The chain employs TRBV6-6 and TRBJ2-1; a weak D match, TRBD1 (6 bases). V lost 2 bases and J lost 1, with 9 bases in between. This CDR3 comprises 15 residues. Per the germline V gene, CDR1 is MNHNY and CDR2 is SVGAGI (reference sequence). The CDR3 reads CASSYGQGSYNEQFF. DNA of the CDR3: TGTGCCAGCAGTTACGGTCAGGGGTCCTACAATGAGCAGTTCTTC.

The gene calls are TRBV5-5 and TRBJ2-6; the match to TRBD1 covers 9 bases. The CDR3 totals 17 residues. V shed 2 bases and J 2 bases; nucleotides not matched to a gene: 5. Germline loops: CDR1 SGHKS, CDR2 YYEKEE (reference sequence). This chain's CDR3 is CASSLTGQGTGANVLTF. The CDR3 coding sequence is TGTGCCAGCAGCTTAACGGGACAGGGTACTGGGGCCAACGTCCTGACTTTC.

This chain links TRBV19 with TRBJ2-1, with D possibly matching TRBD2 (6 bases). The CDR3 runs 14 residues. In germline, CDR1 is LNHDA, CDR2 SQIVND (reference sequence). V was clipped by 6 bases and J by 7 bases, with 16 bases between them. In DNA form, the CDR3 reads TGTGCCAGTAGAGAAGCGGGCCGGGGGAATGAGCAGTTCTTC. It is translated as CASREAGRGNEQFF. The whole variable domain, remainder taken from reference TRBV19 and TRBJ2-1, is DGGITQSPKYLFRKEGQNVTLSCEQNLNHDAMYWYRQDPGQGLRLIYYSQIVNDFQKGDIAEGYSVSREKKESFPLTVTSAQKNPTAFYLCASREAGRGNEQFFGPGTRLTVL.

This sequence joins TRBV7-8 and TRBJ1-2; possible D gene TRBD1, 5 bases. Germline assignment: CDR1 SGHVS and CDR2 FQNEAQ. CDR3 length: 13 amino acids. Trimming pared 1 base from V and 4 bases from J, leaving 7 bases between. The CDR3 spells CASSLDRSYGYTF. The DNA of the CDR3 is TGTGCCAGCAGCTTAGACAGGTCCTATGGCTACACCTTC. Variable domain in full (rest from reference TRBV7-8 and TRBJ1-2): GAGVSQSPRYKVAKRGQDVALRCDPISGHVSLFWYQQALGQGPEFLTYFQNEAQLDKSGLPSDRFFAERPEGSVSTLKIQRTQQEDSAVYLCASSLDRSYGYTFGSGTRLTVV.